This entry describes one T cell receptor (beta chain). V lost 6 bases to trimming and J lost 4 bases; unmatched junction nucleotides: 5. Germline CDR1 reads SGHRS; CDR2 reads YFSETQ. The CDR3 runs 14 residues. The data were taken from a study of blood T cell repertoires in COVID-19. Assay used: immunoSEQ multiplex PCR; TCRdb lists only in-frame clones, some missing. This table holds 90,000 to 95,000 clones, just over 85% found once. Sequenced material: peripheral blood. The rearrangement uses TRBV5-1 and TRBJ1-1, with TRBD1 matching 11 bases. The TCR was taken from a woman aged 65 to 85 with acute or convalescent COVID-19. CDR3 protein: CASTTGTGGTEAFF. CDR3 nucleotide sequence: TGCGCCAGCACTACCGGGACAGGGGGCACTGAAGCTTTCTTT.